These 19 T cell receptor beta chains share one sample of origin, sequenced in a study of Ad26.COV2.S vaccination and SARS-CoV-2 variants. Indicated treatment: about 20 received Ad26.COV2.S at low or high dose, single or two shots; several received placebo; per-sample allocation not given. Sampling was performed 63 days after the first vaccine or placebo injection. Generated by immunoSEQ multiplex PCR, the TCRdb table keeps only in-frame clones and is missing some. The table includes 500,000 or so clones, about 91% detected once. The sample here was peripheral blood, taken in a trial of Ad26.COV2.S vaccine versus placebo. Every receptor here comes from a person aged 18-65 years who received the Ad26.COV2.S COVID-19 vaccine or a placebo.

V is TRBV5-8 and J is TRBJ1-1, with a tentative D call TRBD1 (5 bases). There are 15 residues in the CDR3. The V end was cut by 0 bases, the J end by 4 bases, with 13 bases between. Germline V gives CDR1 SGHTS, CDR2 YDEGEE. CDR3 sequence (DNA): TGTGCCAGCAGCTTGGGCGGGACGATTGGCACTGAAGCTTTCTTT. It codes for CASSLGGTIGTEAFF.

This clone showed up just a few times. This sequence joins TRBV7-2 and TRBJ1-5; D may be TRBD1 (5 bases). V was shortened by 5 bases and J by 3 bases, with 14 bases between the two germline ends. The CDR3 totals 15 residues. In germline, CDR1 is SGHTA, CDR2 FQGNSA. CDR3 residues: CASSLGVSTNQPQHF. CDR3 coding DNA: TGTGCCAGCAGCCTGGGGGTCAGCACCAATCAGCCCCAGCATTTT. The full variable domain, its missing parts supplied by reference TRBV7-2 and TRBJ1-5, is GAGVSQSPSNKVTEKGKDVELRCDPISGHTALYWYRQSLGQGLEFLIYFQGNSAPDKSGLPSDRFSAERTGGSVSTLTIQRTQQEDSAVYLCASSLGVSTNQPQHFGDGTRLSIL.

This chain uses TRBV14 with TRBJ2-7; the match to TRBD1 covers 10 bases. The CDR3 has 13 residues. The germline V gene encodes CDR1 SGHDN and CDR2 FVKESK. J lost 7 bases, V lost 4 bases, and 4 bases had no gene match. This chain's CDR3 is CASSPRTGGEQYF. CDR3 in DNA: TGTGCCAGCAGCCCCCGGACAGGGGGGGAGCAGTACTTC.

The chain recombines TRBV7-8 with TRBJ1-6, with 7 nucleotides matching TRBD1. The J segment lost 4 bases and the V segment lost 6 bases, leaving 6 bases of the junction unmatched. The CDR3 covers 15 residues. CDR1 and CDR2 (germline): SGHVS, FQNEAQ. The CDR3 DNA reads TGTGCCAGCAGTGCGACAGGGTTGTATAATTCACCCCTCCACTTT. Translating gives CASSATGLYNSPLHF.

The CDR3 region has the DNA TGTGCCAGCAGCTACCTAGGACGGTACAATGAGCAGTTCTTC. Translating gives CASSYLGRYNEQFF. The V call is TRBV5-6, the J call TRBJ2-1; D not resolved. Germline values: CDR1 SGHDT, CDR2 YYEEEE. Deletions cut 3 bases from V and 4 bases from J, with 11 bases between. This CDR3 has 14 residues.

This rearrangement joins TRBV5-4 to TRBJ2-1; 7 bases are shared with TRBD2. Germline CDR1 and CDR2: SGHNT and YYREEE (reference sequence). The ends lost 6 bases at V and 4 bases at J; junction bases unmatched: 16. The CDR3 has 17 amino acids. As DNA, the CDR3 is TGTGCCAGCACCCCCGATGTTTTCGGGGGGAATTACAATGAGCAGTTCTTC. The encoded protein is CASTPDVFGGNYNEQFF.

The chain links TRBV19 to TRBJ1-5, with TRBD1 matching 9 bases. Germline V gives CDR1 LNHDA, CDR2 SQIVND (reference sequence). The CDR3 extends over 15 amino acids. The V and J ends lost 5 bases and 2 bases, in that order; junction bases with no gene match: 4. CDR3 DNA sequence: TGTGCCAGTAGTGTACGGGACAGGGGCAATCAGCCCCAGCATTTT. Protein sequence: CASSVRDRGNQPQHF.

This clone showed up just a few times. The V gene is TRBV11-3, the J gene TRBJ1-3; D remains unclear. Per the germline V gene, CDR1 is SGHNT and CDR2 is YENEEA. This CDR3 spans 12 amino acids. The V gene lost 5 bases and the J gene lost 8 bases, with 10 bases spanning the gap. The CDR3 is CASSQVPDTIYF. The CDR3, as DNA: TGTGCCAGCAGCCAAGTCCCAGACACCATATATTTT.

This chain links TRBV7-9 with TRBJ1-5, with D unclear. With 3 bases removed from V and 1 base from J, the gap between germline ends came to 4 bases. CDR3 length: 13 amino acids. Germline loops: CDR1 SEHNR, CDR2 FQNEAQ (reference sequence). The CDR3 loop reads CASSFDSNQPQHF. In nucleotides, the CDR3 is TGTGCCAGCAGCTTTGACAGCAATCAGCCCCAGCATTTT.

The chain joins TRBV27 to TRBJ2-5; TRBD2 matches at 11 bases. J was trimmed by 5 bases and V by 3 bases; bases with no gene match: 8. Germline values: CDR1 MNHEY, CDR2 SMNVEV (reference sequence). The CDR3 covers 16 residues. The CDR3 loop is CASSLVSGGAGETQYF. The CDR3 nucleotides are TGTGCCAGCAGTTTGGTTAGCGGGGGGGCTGGGGAGACCCAGTACTTC.

The CDR3 bases are TGTGCCAGCTCACCACCCCACTCAAGCCGGTACACTGAAGCTTTCTTT. Translation gives CASSPPHSSRYTEAFF. The rearrangement links TRBV18 to TRBJ1-1; D remains ambiguous. Between the trimmed V and J ends, which lost 0 bases and 3 bases, there was a span of 14 bases. This CDR3 spans 16 amino acids. CDR1 and CDR2 (germline): KGHSH, LQKENI.

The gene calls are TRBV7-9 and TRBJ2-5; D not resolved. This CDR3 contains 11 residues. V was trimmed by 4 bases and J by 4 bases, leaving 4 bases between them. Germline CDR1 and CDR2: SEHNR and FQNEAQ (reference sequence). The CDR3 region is CASSWRETQYF. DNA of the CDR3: TGTGCCAGCAGCTGGCGAGAGACCCAGTACTTC.

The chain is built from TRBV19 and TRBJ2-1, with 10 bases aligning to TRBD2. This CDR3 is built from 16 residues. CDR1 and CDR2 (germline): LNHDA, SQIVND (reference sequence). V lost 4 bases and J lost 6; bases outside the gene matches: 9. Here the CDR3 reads CASSSLPAGGSNEQFF. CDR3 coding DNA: TGTGCCAGTAGTAGCCTCCCAGCGGGAGGGAGCAATGAGCAGTTCTTC.

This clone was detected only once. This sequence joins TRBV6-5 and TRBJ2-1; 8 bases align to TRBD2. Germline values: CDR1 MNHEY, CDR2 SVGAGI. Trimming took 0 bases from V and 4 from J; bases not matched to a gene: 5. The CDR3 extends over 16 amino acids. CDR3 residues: CASSYSAGGVYNEQFF. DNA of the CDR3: TGTGCCAGCAGTTACTCGGCGGGGGGCGTTTACAATGAGCAGTTCTTC.

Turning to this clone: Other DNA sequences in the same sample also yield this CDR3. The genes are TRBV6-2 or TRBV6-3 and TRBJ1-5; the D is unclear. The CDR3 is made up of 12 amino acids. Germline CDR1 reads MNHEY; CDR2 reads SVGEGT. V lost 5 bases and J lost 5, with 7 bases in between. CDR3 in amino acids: CASSPAYQPQHF. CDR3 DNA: TGTGCCAGCAGTCCGGCCTATCAGCCCCAGCATTTT.

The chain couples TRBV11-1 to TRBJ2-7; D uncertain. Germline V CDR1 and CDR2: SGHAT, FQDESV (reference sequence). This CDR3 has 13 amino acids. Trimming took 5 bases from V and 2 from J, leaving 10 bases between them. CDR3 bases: TGTGCCAGCAGCCCAACCAACCCCTACGAGCAGTACTTC. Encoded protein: CASSPTNPYEQYF.

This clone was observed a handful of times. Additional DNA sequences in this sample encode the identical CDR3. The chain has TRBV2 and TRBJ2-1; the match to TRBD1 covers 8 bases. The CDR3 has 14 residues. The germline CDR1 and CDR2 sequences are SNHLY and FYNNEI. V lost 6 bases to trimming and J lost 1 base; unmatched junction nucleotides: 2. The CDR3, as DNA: TGTGCCAGCAGCGGACAGGGTTCCTACAATGAGCAGTTCTTC. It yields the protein CASSGQGSYNEQFF.

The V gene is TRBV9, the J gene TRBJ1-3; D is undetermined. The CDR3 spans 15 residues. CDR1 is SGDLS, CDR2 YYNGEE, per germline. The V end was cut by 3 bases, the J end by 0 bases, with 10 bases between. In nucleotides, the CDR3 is TGTGCCAGCAGCGCTCGACAAACCTCTGGAAACACCATATATTTT. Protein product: CASSARQTSGNTIYF.

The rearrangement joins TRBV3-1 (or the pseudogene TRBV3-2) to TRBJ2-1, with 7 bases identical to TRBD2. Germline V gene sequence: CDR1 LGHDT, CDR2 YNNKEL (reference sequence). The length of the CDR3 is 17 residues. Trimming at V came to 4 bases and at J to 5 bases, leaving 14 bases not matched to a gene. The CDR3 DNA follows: TGTGCCAGCAGCCTCCGGGGTACGGGGAGGGGCGACAATGAGCAGTTCTTC. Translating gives CASSLRGTGRGDNEQFF.